This T cell receptor (beta chain) emerged from a study of long-term antiretroviral therapy in people with HIV. The assay used was immunoSEQ (version v3.0), run at survey level. Profiling relied on immunoSEQ multiplex PCR, and the TCRdb table lists in-frame clones only, not all of them. The top ten hold about 2.9% of the sample, which has some 31,000 clones, less than 98% seen once. V was cut by 1 base and J by 5 bases, with 13 bases left in between. Germline loops: CDR1 SGHRS, CDR2 YFSETQ. This CDR3 spans 14 amino acids. Source: unsorted PBMCs, taken 6.9 years after starting antiretroviral therapy. This TCR was recovered from a man aged 25-40 years with HIV. The chain is built from TRBV5-1 and TRBJ2-7; D uncertain. CDR3 nucleotide sequence: TGCGCCAGCAGCTTGTTCGCTCGTGCGGACGAGCAGTACTTC. This encodes CASSLFARADEQYF. Supplemented by reference TRBV5-1 and TRBJ2-7, the full variable domain reads KAGVTQTPRYLIKTRGQQVTLSCSPISGHRSVSWYQQTPGQGLQFLFEYFSETQRNKGNFPGRFSGRQFSNSRSEMNVSTLELGDSALYLCASSLFARADEQYFGPGTRLTVT.